A single sample is the source of the 9 T cell receptor beta chains below, sequenced in a study of regulatory T cells in long-lasting Graves disease. TCR beta libraries were built with iRepertoire HTBI primers and Arm-PCR of CDR3 regions. From the multiplex PCR reads, TCRdb called clonotypes with MiXCR, one entry per CDR3 protein. The data hold fewer than 350,000 distinct CDR3 sequences, with about 18% observed a single time. Time point noted: newly diagnosed GD, antithyroid drugs for less than 3 months. PBMC RNA served as the TCR library source. The starting material was peripheral blood mononuclear cells (PBMCs), obtained at new diagnosis, from a patient treated with antithyroid drugs. The receptors derive from a female donor with Graves disease.

This clonotype was seen repeatedly, ten times or more. This sequence joins TRBV2 and TRBJ2-1; no definite D call. V lost 4 bases and J lost 5, with 6 bases in between. The CDR3 has 12 amino acids. Germline-derived CDR1 and CDR2 are SNHLY and FYNNEI. CDR3 sequence: CASSGPHNEQFF. CDR3 sequence (DNA): TGTGCCAGCAGTGGACCTCACAATGAGCAGTTCTTC.

This clonotype was detected ten times or more. The chain joins TRBV19 to TRBJ2-5; either TRBD1 or TRBD2 may fit D (5 bases each). This CDR3 region has 17 residues. Germline V gene data show CDR1 as LNHDA and CDR2 as SQIVND (reference sequence). V lost 1 base, J lost 3 bases, and 18 bases lay in between. The CDR3 DNA reads TGTGCCAGTAGTATAGCCGGGACCTCCGGGCCCAAAGAGACCCAGTACTTC. This gives the protein CASSIAGTSGPKETQYF.

This clonotype was found many times. The chain uses TRBV27 and TRBJ1-6, with 7 bases matching TRBD1. Trimming cost V 7 bases and J 10 bases; bases outside gene matches: 13. The CDR3 length is 15 residues. Germline V lookup: CDR1 MNHEY, CDR2 SMNVEV (reference sequence). For the CDR3, the DNA is TGTGCCAGCACCCTATTTACACAGGGGCACTCACCCCTCCACTTT. It codes for CASTLFTQGHSPLHF.

This clonotype was observed a few times. The chain couples TRBV20-1 to TRBJ1-5, with TRBD1 matching over 8 bases. The CDR3 covers 15 residues. V was pared by 1 base and J by 5 bases, with 7 bases of the junction left unmatched. CDR1 and CDR2 (germline): DFQATT, SNEGSKA (reference sequence). In DNA, the CDR3 is TGCAGTGCTAGAGGAGTACAGGGGGTGGATCAGCCCCAGCATTTT. Its translation: CSARGVQGVDQPQHF.

In the case of this clonotype: This may be a read error: a much more frequent sequence differs by one nucleotide. This chain uses TRBV25-1 with TRBJ1-2; 9 nucleotides match TRBD1. The CDR3 length is 15 residues. V was pared by 0 bases and J by 10 bases, with 9 bases of the junction left unmatched. Germline V gene data show CDR1 as MGHDK and CDR2 as SYGVNS. CDR3 nucleotide sequence: TGTGCCAGCAGTGAATATTCGGGACAGGGATCCGACTACACCTTC. It yields the protein CASSEYSGQGSDYTF.

This sequence joins TRBV5-6 and TRBJ1-5, with 7 bases lining up with TRBD1. The CDR3 runs to 18 residues. Trimming cost V 2 bases and J 0 bases; bases outside gene matches: 11. CDR1 and CDR2 (germline): SGHDT, YYEEEE. Here the CDR3 reads CASSLSGGTLYSNQPQHF. The CDR3 DNA reads TGTGCCAGCAGCTTATCAGGGGGAACCCTCTATAGCAATCAGCCCCAGCATTTT.

The table lists this clonotype with a few counts. The J gene is TRBJ1-2, the V gene TRBV28; no clear D. Trimming cost V 0 bases and J 9 bases, with 14 bases left between them. The CDR3 extends over 14 amino acids. Germline loops: CDR1 MDHEN, CDR2 SYDVKM. The CDR3 protein is CASSLWSDTSSYTF. The CDR3 DNA reads as TGTGCCAGCAGTTTATGGTCCGATACTAGTAGCTACACCTTC.

This clonotype was detected many times. The junction and the germline gene differ at one end; a read error may be behind it. The V gene is TRBV11-3, the J gene TRBJ1-4, with 8 bases matching TRBD1. The CDR3 is 15 residues long. Germline V gives CDR1 SGHNT, CDR2 YENEEA. The CDR3 DNA is TGTGCCAGCGGAACTTCTGGACAGGGTGTTGGAAAACCGTTTTTT. It yields the protein CASGTSGQGVGKPFF.

This clonotype has ten or more counts. The chain couples TRBV12-3 or TRBV12-4 to TRBJ2-3; weak D call: TRBD1 (5 bases). There are 15 residues in the CDR3. V shed 7 bases and J shed 3 bases, with 17 bases lying between them. CDR3 in amino acids: CASTLTPPGTDTQYF. The DNA for the CDR3 is TGTGCCAGCACCCTCACCCCCCCAGGGACAGATACGCAGTATTTT.